The present T cell receptor (beta chain) was sequenced within a study of blood T cell repertoires in COVID-19. The wider study: The study drew acute and convalescent COVID-19 samples from the United States, Italy and Spain.

Authors' data handling: Reference gene primer amplification yielded estimated nucleated cell counts. Only in-frame clones appear in the TCRdb table, and some are missing; sequencing was by immunoSEQ multiplex PCR. V and J calls and clone size come straight from that table; D and trimming were deduced from the DNA. The sample includes hundreds of thousands of clones, around 84% of them seen just once. V was clipped by 4 bases and J by 6 bases, with 7 bases between them. This CDR3 comprises 10 residues. Germline V gene sequence: CDR1 SQVTM, CDR2 ANQGSEA. Participant ages covered roughly 18 to 89 years across around 25 US areas. Clinical history reported by participants formed the basis on which cohorts were assigned.

Sequencing was performed on PBMCs or T cells enriched from blood (not recorded which). V and J are TRBV29-1 and TRBJ2-7; maybe TRBD2 (5 bases). The receptor was isolated from a woman aged 45 to 65 who had recovered from COVID-19. CDR3 region: CSVAGSEQYF. In DNA, the CDR3 is TGCAGCGTTGCGGGGTCCGAGCAGTACTTC.